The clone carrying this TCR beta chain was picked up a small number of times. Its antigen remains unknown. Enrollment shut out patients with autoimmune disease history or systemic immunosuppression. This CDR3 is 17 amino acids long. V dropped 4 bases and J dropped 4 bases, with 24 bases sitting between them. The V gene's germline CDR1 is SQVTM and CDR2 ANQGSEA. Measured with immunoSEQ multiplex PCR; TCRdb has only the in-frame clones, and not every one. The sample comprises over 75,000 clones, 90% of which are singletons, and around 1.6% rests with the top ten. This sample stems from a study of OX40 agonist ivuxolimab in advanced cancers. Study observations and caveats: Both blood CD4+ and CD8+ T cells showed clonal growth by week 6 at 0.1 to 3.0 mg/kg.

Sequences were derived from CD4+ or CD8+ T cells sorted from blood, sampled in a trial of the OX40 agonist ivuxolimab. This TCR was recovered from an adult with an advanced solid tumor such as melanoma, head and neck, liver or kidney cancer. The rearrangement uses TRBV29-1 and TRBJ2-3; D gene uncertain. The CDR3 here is CSVVNINPPNVADTQYF. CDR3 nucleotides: TGCAGCGTTGTTAATATAAATCCTCCCAATGTCGCAGATACGCAGTATTTT.